This T cell receptor (beta chain) was profiled in a study of blood T cell repertoires in COVID-19. Study at large: Spain, Italy and the United States supplied samples that represented acute and convalescent COVID-19. T cells, B-cell-depleted T cells, or PBMCs supplied cDNA or gDNA.

Patients at the Seattle site were enrolled during active infection and followed longitudinally. This clone occurred once. The CDR3 is 16 amino acids. The trim removed 6 bases at V and 7 bases at J, leaving 8 bases unmatched. The V gene's germline CDR1 is LNHDA and CDR2 SQIVND (reference sequence). Assay: immunoSEQ multiplex PCR; the TCRdb copy retains only in-frame clones and omits some. The sample shows roughly 250,000 clones, around 92% of them seen only once. The chain employs TRBV19 and TRBJ2-1; 14 nucleotides agree with TRBD2. What was sequenced was peripheral blood. The TCR comes from a person aged 18 to 29 with COVID-19, enrolled during active disease. CDR3 in amino acids: CASRGTSGSSGNEQFF. In DNA form, the CDR3 reads TGTGCCAGTAGGGGGACTAGCGGGAGTTCGGGAAATGAGCAGTTCTTC.